This entry concerns a single T cell receptor beta chain. Libraries were prepared by immunoSEQ multiplex PCR; TCRdb keeps only in-frame clonotypes and omits some of them. The data contain roughly 710,000 clones, 80% to 90% of them singletons. The CDR3 extends over 15 amino acids. V was clipped by 4 bases and J by 12 bases; unmatched bases: 14. Per germline, CDR1 LNHNV and CDR2 YYDKDF (reference sequence). The record originates from a study of shared T cell receptors in the human thymus. The same data also went into a second study, on human thymus T cells. This second study notes: Obtained as resections during corrective heart surgery, the thymus tissue was then studied. Gene usage (both V and J) appeared biased in thymic and blood repertoires. Related work found strong thymic repertoire overlap between unrelated individuals.

The TCR sequence derives from a girl under three years old with a congenital heart defect. This chain connects TRBV15 to TRBJ2-1; TRBD1 matches at 8 bases. Sequencing was carried out using thymocytes. The CDR3 region is CATSTLKRTGRVQFF. CDR3 in DNA: TGTGCCACCAGCACCCTTAAACGGACAGGGCGAGTGCAGTTCTTC.